The T cell receptor (beta chain) under discussion was sequenced for a study of blood T cell repertoires in COVID-19. Across the study: Material from acute and convalescent COVID-19 was sourced from the United States, Italy and Spain. The cDNA or gDNA used as material had been derived from T cells, B-cell-depleted T cells, or PBMCs.

This CDR3 is built from 15 residues. CDR1 is MNHEY and CDR2 is SVGAGI in the germline V gene. Trimming shortened V by 2 bases and J by 1 base, and 8 bases separated the two germline ends. Under the authors' procedure: Amplifying reference gene primers gave estimates of nucleated cell counts. Sequencing used immunoSEQ multiplex PCR; TCRdb keeps in-frame clones, though not all of them. V and J calls and clone size come straight from that table; D and trimming were deduced from the DNA. The table includes 50,000 or so clones, 90% detected once. The chain joins TRBV6-5 to TRBJ1-4; maybe TRBD1 (5 bases). Sequenced material: peripheral blood. This TCR was sampled from a man aged 55 to 70 with active COVID-19. This CDR3 is CASSYVQGTNEKLFF. The CDR3 DNA reads as TGTGCCAGCAGTTACGTTCAGGGAACTAATGAAAAACTGTTTTTT.